Presented here are 10 T cell receptor beta chains from one specimen sequenced in a study of regulatory T cells in long-lasting Graves disease. Researchers made TCR beta libraries by using iRepertoire HTBI primers and running Arm-PCR on CDR3 regions. TCRdb re-analysed the multiplex PCR reads in MiXCR, keeping a single row per CDR3 protein. The sample records about 530,000 distinct CDR3 sequences, around 15% being singletons. Time point meaning: newly diagnosed GD, antithyroid drugs for less than 3 months. The authors made the TCR library using RNA they extracted from PBMCs. These data also featured in a second study, about T cells in Graves' hyperthyroidism and ophthalmopathy.

This sample comprised peripheral blood mononuclear cells (PBMCs), obtained at new diagnosis, from a patient treated with antithyroid drugs. These TCRs come from a woman aged 40-65 years with Graves disease.

This clonotype was found many times. The chain has TRBV2 and TRBJ2-4; tentatively, D is TRBD2 (5 bases). In germline, CDR1 is SNHLY, CDR2 FYNNEI. Between the trimmed V and J ends, which lost 7 bases and 0 bases, there was a span of 10 bases. The CDR3 has 14 residues. The DNA of the CDR3 is TGTGCCAGCACACTAGACATAGCCAAAAACATTCAGTACTTC. As protein: CASTLDIAKNIQYF.

The genes are TRBV2 and TRBJ2-3, with 9 positions matching TRBD2. The J call may be faulty, since TRBJ2-5 better matches the DNA end. Germline assignment: CDR1 SNHLY and CDR2 FYNNEI. This CDR3 has 17 amino acids. The CDR3 DNA is TGTGCCAGCAGTGAAATCCAGCGGGGGGCCTTGGGAGAGACCCAGTACTTC. It codes for CASSEIQRGALGETQYF.

This clonotype showed up just a few times. The chain uses TRBV2 and TRBJ1-6, with 8 nucleotides matching TRBD1. Looked up from germline, CDR1 is SNHLY and CDR2 is FYNNEI. V gave up 7 bases and J gave up 9 bases; unmatched junction bases: 8. This CDR3 contains 14 residues. CDR3 sequence (DNA): TGTGCCAGCACCTCAGGGCAGGGGGCTTCACCCCTCCACTTT. Translated, it gives CASTSGQGASPLHF.

This clonotype was picked up a small number of times. This rearrangement joins TRBV7-3 to TRBJ2-2, with D possibly being TRBD2 (6 bases). This CDR3 is built from 15 residues. CDR1 is SGHTA, CDR2 FQGTGA, per germline. The V end lost 5 bases, the J end lost 0 bases, and 10 bases lay between the germline ends. The CDR3 region has the DNA TGTGCCAGCAGCAAGTGGGGGGCGAACACCGGGGAGCTGTTTTTT. Encoded protein: CASSKWGANTGELFF.

In this sample, this clonotype turned up many times. The chain couples TRBV27 to TRBJ2-7, with D perhaps matching TRBD1 (5 bases). Germline loops: CDR1 MNHEY, CDR2 SMNVEV (reference sequence). V was clipped by 3 bases and J by 0 bases, with 12 bases between them. The CDR3 extends over 15 amino acids. The CDR3 is CASSLKRGSSYEQYF. DNA for the CDR3: TGTGCCAGCAGTTTGAAAAGGGGAAGCTCCTACGAGCAGTACTTC.

This clonotype was observed a handful of times. V usage is TRBV15 and J usage is TRBJ2-3; 9 nucleotides match TRBD2. With 3 bases clipped from V and 1 base from J, the junction kept 2 bases outside the gene matches. The CDR3 contains 15 residues. In germline, CDR1 is LNHNV, CDR2 YYDKDF (reference sequence). CDR3: CATSRRTSGTDTQYF. CDR3 nucleotide sequence: TGTGCCACCAGCAGGAGGACTAGCGGCACAGATACGCAGTATTTT.

This clonotype was detected a few times. V usage is TRBV19 and J usage is TRBJ1-1; TRBD1 might be the D (5 bases). Per the germline V gene, CDR1 is LNHDA and CDR2 is SQIVND (reference sequence). V was shortened by 7 bases and J by 0 bases, with 12 bases between the two germline ends. The CDR3 sequence is 14 residues long. The CDR3, as DNA: TGTGCCAGTACCATCGGACAACTGAACACTGAAGCTTTCTTT. This translates into CASTIGQLNTEAFF.

This clonotype was detected many times. The V gene is TRBV3-1, the J gene TRBJ1-1; possible D gene TRBD1, 6 bases. CDR3 size: 15 residues. Trimming pared 0 bases from V and 3 bases from J, leaving 11 bases between. Looked up from germline, CDR1 is LGHDT and CDR2 is YNNKEL (reference sequence). CDR3 nucleotides: TGTGCCAGCAGCCAAGAGGGGGGCGGGGACACTGAAGCTTTCTTT. Protein: CASSQEGGGDTEAFF.

This clonotype has a count of ten or more. CDR3 nucleotides: TGTGCCTGGACGAAGGGACTGCTGACCGGGGAGCTGTTTTTT. This encodes CAWTKGLLTGELFF. The rearrangement uses TRBV30 and TRBJ2-2, with a possible D match to TRBD2 (6 bases). Trimming left V 4 bases short and J 5 bases short, with 14 bases between. The CDR3 is made up of 14 amino acids. Per germline, CDR1 GTSNPN and CDR2 SVGIG (reference sequence).

This clonotype was seen at least ten times. Sequence at one end of the junction differs from germline and may be a read error. The CDR3 reads CASSLEGGADTQYF. In DNA form, the CDR3 reads TGTGCCAGCAGTTTAGAAGGAGGGGCAGATACGCAGTATTTT. The chain uses TRBV5-1 and TRBJ2-3; weak D call: TRBD2 (6 bases). The germline V gene encodes CDR1 SGHRS and CDR2 YFSETQ. The CDR3 is 14 residues long.